Below are 27 T cell receptor beta chains sequenced from a single sample in a study of monozygotic twins with inflammatory bowel disease. TCRdb reanalyzed the 5' RACE reads and collapses them to one entry per CDR3 protein, without DNA. Its table records about 380,000 distinct CDR3 sequences. Sequenced material: blood. The receptors come from a human donor with ulcerative colitis or Crohn's disease, or a healthy co-twin of an affected twin (not recorded which).

The V gene is TRBV2, the J gene TRBJ2-7; with no DNA, the TCRdb D assignment of TRBD2 cannot be verified. Germline CDR1 SNHLY, CDR2 FYNNEI. The CDR3 totals 15 residues. CDR3: CASSEAASMSYEQYF.

The CDR3 sequence: CASLGDRKRGVYGYTF. The V and J genes are TRBV7-9 and TRBJ1-2; TCRdb selects TRBD1, and the lack of DNA leaves this call unchecked. Germline lookup yields CDR1 SEHNR and CDR2 FQNEAQ (reference sequence). CDR3 length equals 16 residues.

The chain recombines TRBV20-1 with TRBJ2-2; TCRdb picks TRBD1, but there is no DNA to check that call. CDR1 DFQATT and CDR2 SNEGSKA come from the germline V gene (reference sequence). This CDR3 comprises 17 residues. CDR3 region: CSASPSVGQGVGGELFF.

The rearrangement links TRBV12-5 to TRBJ2-6; as DNA is missing, the TRBD1 call by TCRdb cannot be tested. The length of the CDR3 is 16 residues. CDR1 is LGHNT and CDR2 is FRNRAP in the germline V gene. CDR3 amino acids: CASAPGQSSGANVLTF.

V is TRBV5-1 and J is TRBJ2-6. Germline V gene sequence: CDR1 SGHRS, CDR2 YFSETQ. The CDR3 is 14 residues long. This CDR3 is CACNTNSGANVLTF.

The chain uses TRBV10-3 and TRBJ2-1; TCRdb gives TRBD1 as the D gene, but with no DNA this cannot be confirmed. Germline V CDR1 and CDR2: ENHRY, SYGVKD. The CDR3 runs 14 residues. The CDR3 sequence: CAITNPGTDNEQFF.

V and J are TRBV7-3 and TRBJ2-7; TCRdb outputs TRBD2, but without DNA this stays unchecked. Germline-derived CDR1 and CDR2 are SGHTA and FQGTGA. The CDR3 has 14 amino acids. The CDR3 here is CASSRQGRFHEQYF.

J is TRBJ1-1 and V is TRBV7-2. The CDR3 loop spans 14 amino acids. Germline V lookup: CDR1 SGHTA, CDR2 FQGNSA. This CDR3 reads CASSLVGLPRGAFF.

The chain is built from TRBV6-1 and TRBJ2-4; TCRdb proposes TRBD2, but this gene call is untestable without DNA. The V gene's germline CDR1 is MNHNS and CDR2 SASEGT. This CDR3 contains 19 residues. The CDR3 sequence: CASRHSSSGDSISKNIQYF.

The V call is TRBV5-1, the J call TRBJ2-3; as DNA is missing, the TRBD2 call by TCRdb cannot be tested. This CDR3 comprises 16 residues. Germline CDR1 SGHRS, CDR2 YFSETQ. CDR3 region: CASSLGTSGITDTQYF. The whole variable domain, remainder taken from reference TRBV5-1 and TRBJ2-3, is KAGVTQTPRYLIKTRGQQVTLSCSPISGHRSVSWYQQTPGQGLQFLFEYFSETQRNKGNFPGRFSGRQFSNSRSEMNVSTLELGDSALYLCASSLGTSGITDTQYFGPGTRLTVL.

The rearrangement uses TRBV4-3 and TRBJ1-2; there is no DNA to check the TCRdb D call of TRBD1. CDR3 length: 15 amino acids. The germline V gene encodes CDR1 LGHNA and CDR2 YSLEER. This chain's CDR3 is CASRDRGGADYGYTF.

This rearrangement joins TRBV7-6 to TRBJ2-2; TCRdb lists TRBD1, though no DNA is available to test this call. In germline, CDR1 is SGHVS, CDR2 FNYEAQ. The length of the CDR3 is 15 residues. The CDR3 loop reads CASSLVPGGTGELFF. The full variable domain, rest sourced from reference TRBV7-6 and TRBJ2-2, is GAGVSQSPRYKVTKRGQDVALRCDPISGHVSLYWYRQALGQGPEFLTYFNYEAQQDKSGLPNDRFSAERPEGSISTLTIQRTEQRDSAMYRCASSLVPGGTGELFFGEGSRLTVL.

The chain carries TRBV7-2 and TRBJ1-2; TCRdb names TRBD1, which stays unverified in the absence of DNA. CDR3 size: 14 residues. Germline-derived CDR1 and CDR2 are SGHTA and FQGNSA. The CDR3 sequence is CASSPQGNFYGYTF.

The chain uses TRBV27 and TRBJ1-5. This CDR3 contains 14 residues. Per the germline V gene, CDR1 is MNHEY and CDR2 is SMNVEV (reference sequence). CDR3 region: CASSAQGLVQPQHF.

The V and J genes are TRBV5-1 and TRBJ2-7; the D call of TRBD1 rests on TCRdb alone, since no DNA is present to check it. The germline CDR1 and CDR2 sequences are SGHRS and YFSETQ. The CDR3 sequence is 14 residues long. The CDR3 region is CASSRGGASYEQYF.

J is TRBJ1-2 and V is TRBV6-1; the TRBD1 assignment by TCRdb is unverifiable without DNA. This CDR3 is 16 amino acids long. Germline lookup yields CDR1 MNHNS and CDR2 SASEGT. CDR3 protein: CASSPLGQLPLYGYTF.

The chain combines TRBV5-1 with TRBJ1-2. Germline V lookup: CDR1 SGHRS, CDR2 YFSETQ. The CDR3 covers 13 residues. The CDR3 is CASSPVTVQGYTF.

The chain recombines TRBV12-3 or TRBV12-4 with TRBJ1-2; as DNA is missing, the TRBD1 call by TCRdb cannot be tested. The CDR3 is 14 amino acids. The CDR3: CASSLNRGGNGYTF.

The chain carries TRBV20-1 and TRBJ2-4; the TRBD1 assignment by TCRdb is unverifiable without DNA. CDR1 is DFQATT and CDR2 is SNEGSKA in the germline V gene (reference sequence). The CDR3 totals 16 residues. This CDR3 is CSARQEEGGRRNIQYF.

J is TRBJ2-2 and V is TRBV6-2 or TRBV6-3; TCRdb's D call of TRBD1 is untestable without DNA. The CDR3 consists of 13 residues. CDR1 MNHEY and CDR2 SVGEGT come from the germline V gene. The CDR3 loop is CASRPQGIGELFF.

The chain employs TRBV7-9 and TRBJ1-2; TCRdb returns TRBD1, unconfirmable since there is no DNA. The CDR3 contains 15 residues. From germline, CDR1 is SEHNR and CDR2 FQNEAQ (reference sequence). CDR3 in amino acids: CASTPDRGQGYGYTF.

This rearrangement joins TRBV7-2 to TRBJ2-7; as DNA is missing, the TRBD2 call by TCRdb cannot be tested. The germline CDR1 and CDR2 sequences are SGHTA and FQGNSA. CDR3 length equals 16 residues. CDR3 residues: CASSLTAGGLTYEQYF.

V gene TRBV7-8 combines with J gene TRBJ2-2; no DNA is available, so the TRBD2 call from TCRdb remains unchecked. The CDR3 loop spans 19 amino acids. CDR1 SGHVS and CDR2 FQNEAQ come from the germline V gene. The CDR3 loop reads CASSAVLIAGGVDTGELFF.

The chain uses TRBV7-2 and TRBJ1-5; checking the TCRdb D call of TRBD1 is not possible without DNA. Germline CDR1 and CDR2: SGHTA and FQGNSA. CDR3 size: 15 residues. The CDR3 loop is CASSQIYRVGQPQHF.

The chain employs TRBV6-1 and TRBJ2-7. CDR1 and CDR2 (germline): MNHNS, SASEGT. This CDR3 spans 13 amino acids. This CDR3 reads CASKGISVYEQYF.

The chain combines TRBV2 with TRBJ2-4; checking the TCRdb D call of TRBD1 is not possible without DNA. CDR3 length: 14 amino acids. CDR1 is SNHLY and CDR2 is FYNNEI in the germline V gene. The CDR3 spells CASEAGGGKNIQYF.

The chain has TRBV29-1 and TRBJ1-4; as DNA is missing, the TRBD1 call by TCRdb cannot be tested. The CDR3 contains 15 residues. Germline assignment: CDR1 SQVTM and CDR2 ANQGSEA. The CDR3 sequence is CSVEERGMGDEKLFF.